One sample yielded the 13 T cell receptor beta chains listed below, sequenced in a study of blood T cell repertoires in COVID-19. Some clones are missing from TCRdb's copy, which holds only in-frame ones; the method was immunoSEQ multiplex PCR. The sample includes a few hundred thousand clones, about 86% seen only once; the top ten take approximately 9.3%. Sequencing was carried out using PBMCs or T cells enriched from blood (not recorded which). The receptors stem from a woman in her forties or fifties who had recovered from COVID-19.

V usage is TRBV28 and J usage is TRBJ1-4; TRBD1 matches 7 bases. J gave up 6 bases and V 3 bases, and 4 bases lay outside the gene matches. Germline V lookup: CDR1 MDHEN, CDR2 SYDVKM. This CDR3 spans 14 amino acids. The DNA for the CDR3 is TGTGCCAGCAGTTTTACAGGGGTGGATGAAAAACTGTTTTTT. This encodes CASSFTGVDEKLFF.

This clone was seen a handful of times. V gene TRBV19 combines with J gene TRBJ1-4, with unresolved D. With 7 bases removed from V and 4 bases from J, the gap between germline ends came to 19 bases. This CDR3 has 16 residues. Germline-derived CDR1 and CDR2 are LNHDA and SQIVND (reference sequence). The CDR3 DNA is TGTGCCAGTACTCTCCTCGGGAAGGCCCATAATGAAAAACTGTTTTTT. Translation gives CASTLLGKAHNEKLFF.

CDR3 sequence (DNA): TGTGCCAGTAGTCTCGGGGTTCCTAATTCACCCCTCCACTTT. Translating it yields CASSLGVPNSPLHF. This chain links TRBV19 with TRBJ1-6; D unresolved. The CDR3 has 14 amino acids. The ends were cut back, 5 bases at V and 6 bases at J, with 11 bases in the middle. Per germline, CDR1 LNHDA and CDR2 SQIVND (reference sequence).

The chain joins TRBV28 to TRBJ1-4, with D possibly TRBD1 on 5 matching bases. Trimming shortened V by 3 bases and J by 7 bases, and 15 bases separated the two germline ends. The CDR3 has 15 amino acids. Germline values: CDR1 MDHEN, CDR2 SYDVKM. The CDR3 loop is CASSLGGTGGEKLFF. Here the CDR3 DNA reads TGTGCCAGCAGTTTGGGCGGGACTGGAGGTGAAAAACTGTTTTTT.

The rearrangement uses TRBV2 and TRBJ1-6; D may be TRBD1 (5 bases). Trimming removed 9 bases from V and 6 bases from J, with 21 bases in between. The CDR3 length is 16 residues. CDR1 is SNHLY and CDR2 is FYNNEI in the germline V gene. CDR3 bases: TGTGCCAGTCACCCGTCAGGGCACGGGGGTAATTCACCCCTCCACTTT. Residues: CASHPSGHGGNSPLHF.

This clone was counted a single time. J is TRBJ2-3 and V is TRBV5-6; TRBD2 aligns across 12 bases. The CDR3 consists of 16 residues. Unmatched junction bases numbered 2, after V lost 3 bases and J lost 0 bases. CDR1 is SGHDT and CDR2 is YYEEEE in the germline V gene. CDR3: CASSWTSGISTDTQYF. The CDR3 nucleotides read TGTGCCAGCAGCTGGACTAGCGGGATCAGCACAGATACGCAGTATTTT. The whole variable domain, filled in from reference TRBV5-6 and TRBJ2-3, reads DAGVTQSPTHLIKTRGQQVTLRCSPKSGHDTVSWYQQALGQGPQFIFQYYEEEERQRGNFPDRFSGHQFPNYSSELNVNALLLGDSALYLCASSWTSGISTDTQYFGPGTRLTVL.

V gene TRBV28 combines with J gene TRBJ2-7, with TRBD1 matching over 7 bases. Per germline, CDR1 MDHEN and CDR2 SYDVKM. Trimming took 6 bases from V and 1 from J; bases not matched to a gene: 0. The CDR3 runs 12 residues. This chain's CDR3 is CASRGQSYEQYF. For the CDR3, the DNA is TGTGCCAGCAGGGGACAGTCCTACGAGCAGTACTTC.

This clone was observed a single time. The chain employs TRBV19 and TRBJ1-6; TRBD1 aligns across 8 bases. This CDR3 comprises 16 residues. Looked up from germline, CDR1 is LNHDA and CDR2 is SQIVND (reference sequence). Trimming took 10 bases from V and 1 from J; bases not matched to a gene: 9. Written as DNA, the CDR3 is TGTGCCACGCGACAGGGGTCTTTTTCCTATAATTCACCCCTCCACTTT. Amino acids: CATRQGSFSYNSPLHF.

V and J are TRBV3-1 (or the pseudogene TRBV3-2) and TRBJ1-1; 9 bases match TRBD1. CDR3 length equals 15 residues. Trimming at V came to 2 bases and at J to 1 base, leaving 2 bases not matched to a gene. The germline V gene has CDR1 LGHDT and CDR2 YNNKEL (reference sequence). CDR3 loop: CASSQLQGANTEAFF. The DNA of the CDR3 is TGTGCCAGCAGCCAACTACAGGGGGCGAACACTGAAGCTTTCTTT.

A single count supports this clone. Written as DNA, the CDR3 is TGTGCCAGCAGTATACAGGGGCCCACTGAAGCTTTCTTT. Protein product: CASSIQGPTEAFF. The chain employs TRBV28 and TRBJ1-1; 7 bases map to TRBD1. This CDR3 has 13 residues. V dropped 5 bases and J dropped 4; count of bases not matched to a gene: 4. Germline lookup yields CDR1 MDHEN and CDR2 SYDVKM.

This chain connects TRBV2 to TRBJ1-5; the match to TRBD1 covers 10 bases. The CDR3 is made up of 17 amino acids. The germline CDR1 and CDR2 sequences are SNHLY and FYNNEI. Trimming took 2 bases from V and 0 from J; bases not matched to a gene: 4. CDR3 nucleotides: TGTGCCAGCAGTGAACCGGGACAGGGGTATAGCAATCAGCCCCAGCATTTT. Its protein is CASSEPGQGYSNQPQHF.

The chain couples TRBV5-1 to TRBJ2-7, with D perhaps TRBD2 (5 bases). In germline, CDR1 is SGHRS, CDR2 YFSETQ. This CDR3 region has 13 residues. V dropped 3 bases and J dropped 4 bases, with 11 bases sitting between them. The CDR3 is CASSSPGIYEQYF. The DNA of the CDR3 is TGCGCCAGCAGCTCCCCCGGGATTTACGAGCAGTACTTC. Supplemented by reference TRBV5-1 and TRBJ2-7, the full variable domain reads KAGVTQTPRYLIKTRGQQVTLSCSPISGHRSVSWYQQTPGQGLQFLFEYFSETQRNKGNFPGRFSGRQFSNSRSEMNVSTLELGDSALYLCASSSPGIYEQYFGPGTRLTVT.

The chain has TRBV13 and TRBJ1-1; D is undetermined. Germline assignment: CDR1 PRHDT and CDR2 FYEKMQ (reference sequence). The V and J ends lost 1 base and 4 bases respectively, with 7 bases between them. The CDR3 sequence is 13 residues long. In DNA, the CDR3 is TGTGCCAGCAGCTTAGTCGGAGGCACTGAAGCTTTCTTT. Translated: CASSLVGGTEAFF.